This passage covers 8 T cell receptor beta chains from one sample sequenced in a study of neurological immune-mediated disorders. TCRdb reprocessed the 5' RACE reads via MiXCR and lists one record per CDR3 protein. Found here are around 64,000 distinct CDR3 sequences, about 13% of them singletons; the top ten hold approximately 11%. Sample: PBMCs. These receptors all stem from a woman aged 55-69 years with HTLV-1-associated myelopathy (HAM/TSP).

This clonotype occurred many times. The J gene is TRBJ2-7, the V gene TRBV12-3 or TRBV12-4; maybe TRBD2 (5 bases). This CDR3 comprises 14 residues. The V end was cut by 6 bases, the J end by 2 bases, with 14 bases between. CDR3 in DNA: TGTGCCAGCAGCCCCCGAGGACTTACCTACGAGCAGTACTTC. Translation: CASSPRGLTYEQYF.

This clonotype has at least ten counts. V and J are TRBV4-2 and TRBJ1-4; 7 bases line up with TRBD1. CDR3 size: 19 residues. Trimming cost V 0 bases and J 2 bases; bases outside gene matches: 12. Per the germline V gene, CDR1 is LGHNA and CDR2 is YNFKEQ. The CDR3 DNA sequence: TGTGCCAGCAGCCAAGACTCCACAGGGGTAGGATCGACTAATGAAAAACTGTTTTTT. Its translation is CASSQDSTGVGSTNEKLFF.

This clonotype was observed many times. V usage is TRBV12-3 or TRBV12-4 and J usage is TRBJ1-3; D is possibly TRBD1 (6 bases). Trimming took 5 bases from V and 7 from J, leaving 12 bases between them. The CDR3 is 13 residues long. The CDR3 DNA follows: TGTGCCAGCAGTCCGGGACAAAGCAACACCATATATTTT. Encoded protein: CASSPGQSNTIYF.

This clonotype was seen many times. The J gene is TRBJ1-1, the V gene TRBV27; D is possibly TRBD1 (6 bases). This CDR3 is built from 14 residues. CDR1 and CDR2 from the germline V gene are MNHEY and SMNVEV (reference sequence). V was cut by 5 bases and J by 1 base, with 11 bases left in between. CDR3 in amino acids: CASSRQVKNTEAFF. The CDR3 bases are TGTGCCAGCAGTCGACAGGTGAAGAACACTGAAGCTTTCTTT.

There are many counts of this clonotype. The chain couples TRBV4-1 to TRBJ2-2; D perhaps matches TRBD2 (7 bases). Trimming cost V 4 bases and J 7 bases, with 19 bases left between them. This CDR3 spans 16 amino acids. CDR1 MGHRA and CDR2 YSYEKL come from the germline V gene. For the CDR3, the DNA is TGCGCCAGCAGCCTACAACCCGCGGGGGCGGGCGGGGAGCTGTTTTTT. It yields the protein CASSLQPAGAGGELFF.

The V call is TRBV5-1, the J call TRBJ2-3; D is uncertain. V shed 4 bases and J shed 2 bases, with 11 bases lying between them. The CDR3 spans 14 residues. Germline CDR1 SGHRS, CDR2 YFSETQ. The CDR3, as DNA: TGCGCCAGCAGCCCTAGGCTCCTCACAGATACGCAGTATTTT. Its translation: CASSPRLLTDTQYF. The full variable domain, in which reference TRBV5-1 and TRBJ2-3 provide the parts outside the CDR3, is KAGVTQTPRYLIKTRGQQVTLSCSPISGHRSVSWYQQTPGQGLQFLFEYFSETQRNKGNFPGRFSGRQFSNSRSEMNVSTLELGDSALYLCASSPRLLTDTQYFGPGTRLTVL.

V and J are TRBV19 and TRBJ1-5, with a weak D call TRBD1 (6 bases). The CDR3 spans 17 residues. Trimming took 2 bases from V and 4 from J, leaving 18 bases between them. The germline V gene encodes CDR1 LNHDA and CDR2 SQIVND (reference sequence). This CDR3 is CASSIPKTGFGNQPQHF. Here the CDR3 DNA reads TGTGCCAGTAGTATACCCAAAACAGGGTTTGGAAATCAGCCCCAGCATTTT.

This clonotype has ten or more counts. The chain combines TRBV4-1 with TRBJ1-2; TRBD1 is a possible D gene (6 bases). Per germline, CDR1 MGHRA and CDR2 YSYEKL. Trimming took 6 bases from V and 7 from J, leaving 15 bases between them. This CDR3 is built from 13 residues. The CDR3: CASRVDRTSGYTF. DNA for the CDR3: TGCGCCAGCAGGGTCGACAGGACGAGTGGCTACACCTTC.